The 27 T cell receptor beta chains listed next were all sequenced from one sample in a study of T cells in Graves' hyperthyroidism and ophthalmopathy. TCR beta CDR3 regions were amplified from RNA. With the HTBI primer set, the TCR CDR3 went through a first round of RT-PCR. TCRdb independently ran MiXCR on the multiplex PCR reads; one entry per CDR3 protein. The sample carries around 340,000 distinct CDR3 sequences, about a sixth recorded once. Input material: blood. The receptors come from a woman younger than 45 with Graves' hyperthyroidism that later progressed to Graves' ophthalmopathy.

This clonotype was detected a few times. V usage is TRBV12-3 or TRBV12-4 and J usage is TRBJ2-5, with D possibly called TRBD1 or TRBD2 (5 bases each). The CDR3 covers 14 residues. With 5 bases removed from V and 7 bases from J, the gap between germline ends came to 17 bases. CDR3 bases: TGTGCCAGCAGTAACCGGGACCCTGACTGGACCCAGTACTTC. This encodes CASSNRDPDWTQYF.

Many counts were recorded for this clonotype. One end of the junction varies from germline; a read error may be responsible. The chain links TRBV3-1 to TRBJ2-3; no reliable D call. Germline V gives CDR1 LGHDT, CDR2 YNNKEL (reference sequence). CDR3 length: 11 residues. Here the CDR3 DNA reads TGCGCACGCAATAGCCCGGATACGCAGTATTTT. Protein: CARNSPDTQYF.

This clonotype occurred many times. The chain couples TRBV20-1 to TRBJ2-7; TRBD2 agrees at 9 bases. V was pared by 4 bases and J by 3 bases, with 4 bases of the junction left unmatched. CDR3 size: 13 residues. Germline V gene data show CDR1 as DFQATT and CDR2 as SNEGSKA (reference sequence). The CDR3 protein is CSAMGLALYEQYF. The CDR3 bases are TGCAGTGCTATGGGACTAGCCCTCTACGAGCAGTACTTC.

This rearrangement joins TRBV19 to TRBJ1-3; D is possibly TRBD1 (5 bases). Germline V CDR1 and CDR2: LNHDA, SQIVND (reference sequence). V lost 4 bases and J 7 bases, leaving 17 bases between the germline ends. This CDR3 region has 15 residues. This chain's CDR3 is CASSTRTSHQNTIYF. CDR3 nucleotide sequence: TGTGCCAGTAGTACAAGGACATCCCATCAGAACACCATATATTTT.

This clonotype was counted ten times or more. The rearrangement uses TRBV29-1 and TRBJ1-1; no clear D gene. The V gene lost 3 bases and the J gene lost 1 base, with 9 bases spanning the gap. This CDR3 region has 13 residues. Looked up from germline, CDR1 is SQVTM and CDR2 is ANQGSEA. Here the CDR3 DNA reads TGCAGCGTTGACTGGTCAGCGAACACTGAAGCTTTCTTT. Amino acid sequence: CSVDWSANTEAFF.

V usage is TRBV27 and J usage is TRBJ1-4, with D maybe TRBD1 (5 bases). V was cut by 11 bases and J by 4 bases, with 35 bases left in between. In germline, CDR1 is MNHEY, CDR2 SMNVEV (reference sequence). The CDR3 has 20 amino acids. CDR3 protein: CARPVGDSDLLIDNNEKLFF. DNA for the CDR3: TGTGCCCGCCCTGTTGGAGACAGCGACCTCCTAATAGACAATAATGAAAAACTGTTTTTT.

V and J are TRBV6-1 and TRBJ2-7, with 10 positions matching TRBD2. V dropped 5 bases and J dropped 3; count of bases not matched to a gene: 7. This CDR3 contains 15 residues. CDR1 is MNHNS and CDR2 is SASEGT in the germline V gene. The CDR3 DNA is TGTGCCAGCAGTCTATCTAGCGGGAGCGTCTACGAGCAGTACTTC. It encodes CASSLSSGSVYEQYF.

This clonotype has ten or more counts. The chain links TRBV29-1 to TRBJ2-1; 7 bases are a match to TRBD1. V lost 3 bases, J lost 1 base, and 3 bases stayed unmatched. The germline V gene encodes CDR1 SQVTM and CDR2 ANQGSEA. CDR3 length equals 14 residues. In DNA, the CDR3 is TGCAGCGTTGAGGGGACAGTGTCCTACAATGAGCAGTTCTTC. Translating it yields CSVEGTVSYNEQFF.

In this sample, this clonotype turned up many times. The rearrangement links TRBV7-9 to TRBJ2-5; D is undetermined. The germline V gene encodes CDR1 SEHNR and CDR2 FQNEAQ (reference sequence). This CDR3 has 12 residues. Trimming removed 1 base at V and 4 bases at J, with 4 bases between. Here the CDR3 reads CASSLDGETQYF. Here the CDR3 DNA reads TGTGCCAGCAGCTTAGATGGAGAGACCCAGTACTTC.

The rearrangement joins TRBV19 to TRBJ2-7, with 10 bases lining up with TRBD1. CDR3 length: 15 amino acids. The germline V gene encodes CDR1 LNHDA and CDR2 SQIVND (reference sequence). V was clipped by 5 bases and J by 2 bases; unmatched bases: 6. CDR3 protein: CASSSGDRGAYEQYF. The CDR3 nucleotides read TGTGCCAGTAGTTCAGGGGACAGGGGCGCCTACGAGCAGTACTTC.

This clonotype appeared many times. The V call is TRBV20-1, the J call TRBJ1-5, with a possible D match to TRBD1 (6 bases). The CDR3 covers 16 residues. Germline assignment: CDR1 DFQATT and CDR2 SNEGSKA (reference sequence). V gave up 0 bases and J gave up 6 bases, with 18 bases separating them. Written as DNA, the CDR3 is TGCAGTGCTAGAGATTTACGAGGGGGAGACGGTCAGCCCCAGCATTTT. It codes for CSARDLRGGDGQPQHF.

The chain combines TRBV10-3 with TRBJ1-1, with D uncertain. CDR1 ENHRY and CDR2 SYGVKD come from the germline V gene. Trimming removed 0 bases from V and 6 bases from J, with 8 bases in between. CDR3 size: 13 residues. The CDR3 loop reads CAISESKESEAFF. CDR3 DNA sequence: TGTGCCATCAGTGAGTCTAAGGAATCTGAAGCTTTCTTT.

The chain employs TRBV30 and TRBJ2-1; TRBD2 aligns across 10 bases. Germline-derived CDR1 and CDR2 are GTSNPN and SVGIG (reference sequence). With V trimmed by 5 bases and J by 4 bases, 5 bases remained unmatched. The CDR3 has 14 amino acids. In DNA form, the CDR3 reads TGTGCCTGGTGTCTAGCGGGGGTTTACAATGAGCAGTTCTTC. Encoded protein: CAWCLAGVYNEQFF.

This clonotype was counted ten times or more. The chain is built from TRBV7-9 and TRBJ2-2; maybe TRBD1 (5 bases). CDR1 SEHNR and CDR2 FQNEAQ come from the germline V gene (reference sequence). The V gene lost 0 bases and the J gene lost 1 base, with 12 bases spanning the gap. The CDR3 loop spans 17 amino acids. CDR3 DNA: TGTGCCAGCAGCTTAGCACCGTGGCAGGGGAACACCGGGGAGCTGTTTTTT. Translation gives CASSLAPWQGNTGELFF.

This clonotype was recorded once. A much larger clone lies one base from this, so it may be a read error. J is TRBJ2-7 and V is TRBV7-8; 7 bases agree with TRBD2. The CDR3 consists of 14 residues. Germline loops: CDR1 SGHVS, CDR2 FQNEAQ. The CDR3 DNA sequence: TGTACCAGCAGCCCGCGAGCGGGGACCTACGAGCAGTACTTC. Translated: CTSSPRAGTYEQYF.

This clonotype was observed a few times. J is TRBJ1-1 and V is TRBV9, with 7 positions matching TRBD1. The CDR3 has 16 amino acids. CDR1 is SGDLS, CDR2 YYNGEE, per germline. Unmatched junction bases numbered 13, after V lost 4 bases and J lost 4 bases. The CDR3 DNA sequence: TGTGCCAGCAGCCCTCTGATGACAGGGTCGGCCACTGAAGCTTTCTTT. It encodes CASSPLMTGSATEAFF.

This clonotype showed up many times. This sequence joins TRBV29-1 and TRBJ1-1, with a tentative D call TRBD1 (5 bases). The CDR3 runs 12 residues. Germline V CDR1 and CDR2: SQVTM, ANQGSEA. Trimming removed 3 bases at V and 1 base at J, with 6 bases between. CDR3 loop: CSVEGENTEAFF. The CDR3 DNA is TGCAGCGTTGAGGGGGAGAACACTGAAGCTTTCTTT.

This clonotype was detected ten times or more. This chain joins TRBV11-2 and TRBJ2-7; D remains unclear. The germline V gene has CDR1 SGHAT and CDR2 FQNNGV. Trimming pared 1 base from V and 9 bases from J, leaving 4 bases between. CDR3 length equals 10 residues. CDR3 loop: CASSLVGQYF. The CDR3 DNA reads TGTGCCAGCAGCTTAGTCGGGCAGTACTTC.

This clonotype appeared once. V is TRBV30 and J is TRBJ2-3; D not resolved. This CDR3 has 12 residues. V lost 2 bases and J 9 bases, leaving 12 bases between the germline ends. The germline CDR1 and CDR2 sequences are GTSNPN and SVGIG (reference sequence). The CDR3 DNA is TGTGCCTGGAGTCGCGGAAGTCAAACGCAGTATTTT. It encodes CAWSRGSQTQYF. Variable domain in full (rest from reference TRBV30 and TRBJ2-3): SQTIHQWPATLVQPVGSPLSLECTVEGTSNPNLYWYRQAAGRGLQLLFYSVGIGQISSEVPQNLSASRPQDRQFILSSKKLLLSDSGFYLCAWSRGSQTQYFGPGTRLTVL.

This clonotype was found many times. Written as DNA, the CDR3 is TGTGCCGGACGGGGACACTCGAACACCGGGGAGCTGTTTTTT. Protein sequence: CAGRGHSNTGELFF. V is TRBV28 and J is TRBJ2-2; tentative D call: TRBD1 (6 bases). V shed 11 bases and J shed 0 bases, with 13 bases lying between them. Germline V gives CDR1 MDHEN, CDR2 SYDVKM. The CDR3 runs to 14 residues.

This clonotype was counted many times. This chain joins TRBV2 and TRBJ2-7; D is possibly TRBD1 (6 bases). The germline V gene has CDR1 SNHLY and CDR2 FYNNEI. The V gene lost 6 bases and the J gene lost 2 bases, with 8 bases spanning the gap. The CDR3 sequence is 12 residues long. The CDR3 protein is CASRDSPYEQYF. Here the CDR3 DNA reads TGTGCCAGCAGGGACAGCCCCTACGAGCAGTACTTC.

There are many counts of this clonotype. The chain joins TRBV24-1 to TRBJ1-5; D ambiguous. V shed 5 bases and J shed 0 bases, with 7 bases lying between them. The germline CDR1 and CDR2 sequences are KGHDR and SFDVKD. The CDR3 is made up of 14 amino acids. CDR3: CATSAGNSNQPQHF. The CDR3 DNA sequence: TGTGCCACCAGTGCCGGGAATAGCAATCAGCCCCAGCATTTT.

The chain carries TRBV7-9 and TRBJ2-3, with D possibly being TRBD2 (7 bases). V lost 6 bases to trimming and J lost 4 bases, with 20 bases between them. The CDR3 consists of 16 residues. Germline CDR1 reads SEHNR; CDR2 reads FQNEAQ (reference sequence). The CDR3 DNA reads TGTGCCAGCAGTCCTGCGAGGGGGGGGCTGGCAGATACGCAGTATTTT. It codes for CASSPARGGLADTQYF.

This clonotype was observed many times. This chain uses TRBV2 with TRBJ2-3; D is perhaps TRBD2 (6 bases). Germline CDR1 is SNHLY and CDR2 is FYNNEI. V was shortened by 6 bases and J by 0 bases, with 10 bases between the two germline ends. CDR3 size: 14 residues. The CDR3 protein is CASRRSGSTDTQYF. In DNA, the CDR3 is TGTGCCAGCAGGCGAAGCGGGAGCACAGATACGCAGTATTTT.

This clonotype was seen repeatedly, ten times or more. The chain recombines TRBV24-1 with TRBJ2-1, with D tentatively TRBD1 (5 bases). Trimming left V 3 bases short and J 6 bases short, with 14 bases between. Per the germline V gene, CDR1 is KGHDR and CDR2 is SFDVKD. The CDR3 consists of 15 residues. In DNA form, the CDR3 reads TGTGCCACCAGTGATCTGCTAGACAGAGGCAATGAGCAGTTCTTC. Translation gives CATSDLLDRGNEQFF.

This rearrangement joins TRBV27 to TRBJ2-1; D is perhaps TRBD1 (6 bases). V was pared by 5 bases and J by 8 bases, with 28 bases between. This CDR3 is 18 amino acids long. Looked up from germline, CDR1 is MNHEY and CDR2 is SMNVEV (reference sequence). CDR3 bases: TGTGCCAGCAGTGCCTTATCCAGGGGCTTAGGCTCGGAGCATGAGCAGTTCTTC. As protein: CASSALSRGLGSEHEQFF.

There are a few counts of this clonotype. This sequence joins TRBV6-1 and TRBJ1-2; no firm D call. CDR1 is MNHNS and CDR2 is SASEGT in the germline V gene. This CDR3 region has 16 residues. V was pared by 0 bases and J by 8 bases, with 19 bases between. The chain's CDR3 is CASSEARGSRKRGYTF. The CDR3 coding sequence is TGTGCCAGCAGTGAAGCTCGGGGATCAAGGAAAAGGGGCTACACCTTC.